Sequencing of this T cell receptor (beta chain) was carried out in a study of cytotoxic CD8 clonotypes in ibrutinib-treated CLL. Overall study context: Per sample, productive templates averaged roughly 230,000 and productive rearrangements averaged roughly 91,000. Study-wide results and limits: Increased clonality at ibrutinib response gave way to a return toward baseline at progression.

This clone was observed a single time. Its antigen is as yet unknown. From germline, CDR1 is SGHRS and CDR2 YFSETQ. J gave up 0 bases and V 2 bases, and 2 bases lay outside the gene matches. CDR3 length: 16 amino acids. Assay used: immunoSEQ multiplex PCR; TCRdb lists only in-frame clones, some missing. The repertoire holds about 50,000 clones, with roughly 50% as singletons. J is TRBJ2-7 and V is TRBV5-1, with TRBD2 matching 13 bases. This specimen was PBMCs, taken after 12 months of ibrutinib treatment. This receptor was taken from a human donor with chronic lymphocytic leukemia. The DNA of the CDR3 is TGCGCCAGCAGCTTTGGGACTAGCGGGGACTCCTACGAGCAGTACTTC. Translating gives CASSFGTSGDSYEQYF.